These 11 T cell receptor beta chains were all obtained from the same sample, sequenced in a study of cytomegalovirus exposure and HLA in healthy donors (dated by TCRdb to about 2017). Library construction relied on the immunoSEQ multiplex PCR assay. A mixture of 60 forward primers for TCR Vbeta segments and 13 reverse primers for TCR Jbeta segments was used in the multiplex PCR. Entries here come from immuneACCESS through TCRdb and include only in-frame sequences with V and J called. Some clones fail to appear in such tables; in the studies checked, an unresolved V gene covers under half of the shortfall, and the cause of the remainder is unknown. This sample gives about 100,000 clones in total; approximately 81% of them show up just once. The ten largest clones take up approximately 4.2% of the sample. Source material: PBMCs. These receptors were collected from a female donor in good health and CMV-seropositive.

This rearrangement joins TRBV30 to TRBJ1-6, with D possibly TRBD1 on 5 matching bases. In germline, CDR1 is GTSNPN, CDR2 SVGIG (reference sequence). The CDR3 extends over 13 amino acids. Trimming shortened V by 4 bases and J by 13 bases, and 17 bases separated the two germline ends. The CDR3 protein is CAWTPGGWRPLHF. In DNA form, the CDR3 reads TGTGCCTGGACCCCGGGGGGGTGGCGGCCCCTCCACTTT. The complete variable domain, with remaining parts taken from reference TRBV30 and TRBJ1-6, reads SQTIHQWPATLVQPVGSPLSLECTVEGTSNPNLYWYRQAAGRGLQLLFYSVGIGQISSEVPQNLSASRPQDRQFILSSKKLLLSDSGFYLCAWTPGGWRPLHFGNGTRLTVT.

The gene calls are TRBV30 and TRBJ2-2, with D tentatively TRBD1 (6 bases). The CDR3 sequence is 14 residues long. Germline V lookup: CDR1 GTSNPN, CDR2 SVGIG (reference sequence). The ends were cut back, 3 bases at V and 3 bases at J, with 11 bases in the middle. CDR3 sequence: CAWRGQRDTGELFF. In DNA form, the CDR3 reads TGTGCCTGGAGAGGACAGAGGGACACCGGGGAGCTGTTTTTT.

The V gene is TRBV7-2, the J gene TRBJ1-5; D may be TRBD1 (6 bases). The CDR3 totals 14 residues. CDR1 and CDR2 (germline): SGHTA, FQGNSA. The V end lost 5 bases, the J end lost 1 base, and 9 bases lay between the germline ends. The CDR3 loop reads CASSDQGSNQPQHF. CDR3 coding DNA: TGTGCCAGCAGCGACCAGGGGAGCAATCAGCCCCAGCATTTT.

The V and J genes are TRBV14 and TRBJ2-5; 8 bases are a match to TRBD2. V lost 4 bases and J lost 6; bases outside the gene matches: 10. The length of the CDR3 is 15 residues. In germline, CDR1 is SGHDN, CDR2 FVKESK. The CDR3: CASSPGGNRAKTQYF. The CDR3, as DNA: TGTGCCAGCAGCCCGGGGGGGAACAGGGCGAAGACCCAGTACTTC.

The V and J genes are TRBV7-2 and TRBJ2-5, with a tentative D call TRBD2 (6 bases). Judging by the DNA end, TRBJ2-7 fits better; the J call may be wrong. The CDR3 runs 15 residues. Germline V lookup: CDR1 SGHTA, CDR2 FQGNSA. The CDR3 sequence is CASSLGAGTQYEQYF. The CDR3 coding sequence is TGTGCCAGCAGCTTAGGGGCAGGGACTCAATACGAGCAGTACTTC.

The CDR3 bases are TGTGCCGGCGCGGGCGGGAGCACAGATACGCAGTATTTT. It yields the protein CAGAGGSTDTQYF. The chain combines TRBV7-9 with TRBJ2-3; weak D call: TRBD2 (5 bases). Germline CDR1 reads SEHNR; CDR2 reads FQNEAQ (reference sequence). The CDR3 is 13 residues long. With 11 bases removed from V and 0 bases from J, the gap between germline ends came to 12 bases.

In the case of this clone: A junction end diverges from the germline sequence, so it may reflect a read error. V usage is TRBV7-9 and J usage is TRBJ1-2; 10 bases align to TRBD1. Per the germline V gene, CDR1 is SEHNR and CDR2 is FQNEAQ (reference sequence). This CDR3 spans 16 amino acids. The CDR3 nucleotides read TGTTCCAGCATCGTGTCCGGGACAGGGGATTCCAATGGCTACACCTTC. Translation gives CSSIVSGTGDSNGYTF.

The chain uses TRBV11-2 and TRBJ2-1, with 12 nucleotides matching TRBD2. The CDR3 runs to 17 residues. With V trimmed by 5 bases and J by 9 bases, 14 bases remained unmatched. Germline V gene sequence: CDR1 SGHAT, CDR2 FQNNGV. CDR3 in DNA: TGTGCCAGCAGCCGCCGGCTAGCGGGAGGGCCTGGCGCTGAGCAGTTCTTC. It codes for CASSRRLAGGPGAEQFF.

With respect to this clone: A junction boundary mismatches the germline segment, possibly from a read error. The sample contains more than one DNA sequence encoding this CDR3. This rearrangement joins TRBV18 to TRBJ1-2; D call uncertain. Germline CDR1 and CDR2: KGHSH and LQKENI. The CDR3 extends over 13 amino acids. In DNA form, the CDR3 reads TGTGCCAGCTCACCAGGCCGGAGTGGAGGCTATACCTTC. This encodes CASSPGRSGGYTF.

The rearrangement joins TRBV27 to TRBJ1-2, with a weak D call TRBD1 (5 bases). Germline V gene lookup returns CDR1 MNHEY and CDR2 SMNVEV (reference sequence). This CDR3 has 13 residues. V lost 2 bases to trimming and J lost 7 bases, with 11 bases between them. CDR3 sequence: CASSLLSGFGYTF. As DNA, the CDR3 is TGTGCCAGCAGTTTACTATCAGGGTTTGGCTACACCTTC.

V is TRBV5-1 and J is TRBJ2-2; TRBD2 agrees at 7 bases. Germline CDR1 and CDR2: SGHRS and YFSETQ. This CDR3 region has 15 residues. J was trimmed by 6 bases and V by 1 base; bases with no gene match: 6. The CDR3 coding sequence is TGCGCCAGCAGCTTGATTAGTCGGGAGGCCGGGGAGCTGTTTTTT. As protein: CASSLISREAGELFF.